What follows is one T cell receptor beta chain and its context. Its antigen is not known. These data belong to a study of CD8 T cells in ankylosing spondylitis. Looked up from germline, CDR1 is SGHRS and CDR2 is YFSETQ. CDR3 size: 12 residues. Trimming removed 4 bases at V and 10 bases at J, with 12 bases between. Study observations and caveats: Certain motif variants had earlier appeared in reactive arthritis synovial fluid and blood. Seemingly distinctive of ankylosing spondylitis blood was a TCR beta motif formed by eight highly homologous variants. Within matched ankylosing spondylitis synovial fluid, disease-linked clones were reportedly significantly enriched. Within peripheral blood, clones linked to disease were CD8+ and relatively rare.

The authors made TCR beta libraries by quantitative 5'-RACE with molecular barcodes. A single record per CDR3 protein comes from TCRdb applying MiXCR to the 5' RACE reads. The table lists hundreds of thousands of distinct CDR3 sequences, approximately 11% of them singletons. The sample consisted of blood, either unsorted or a sorted T cell fraction (not recorded which). The chain couples TRBV5-1 to TRBJ2-4; D unresolved. The TCR comes from a male donor with ankylosing spondylitis. This CDR3 reads CASSTVLGIQYF. CDR3 DNA sequence: TGCGCCAGCAGCACTGTTCTAGGGATTCAGTACTTC.